Below are 13 T cell receptor beta chains sequenced from a single sample in a study of spatial heterogeneity in lung cancer. Time point here: sample taken at primary tumor resection. TCRdb re-analysed the 5' RACE reads in MiXCR, keeping a single row per CDR3 protein. The table lists some 55,000 distinct CDR3 sequences, under 7.5% of them singletons, with about 15% in the top ten. Here the sequenced sample was PBMCs, taken at surgery. The source of these receptors is a female donor with early-stage non-small cell lung cancer.

The chain links TRBV2 to TRBJ2-7; D ambiguous. Germline lookup yields CDR1 SNHLY and CDR2 FYNNEI. Trimming cost V 4 bases and J 3 bases, with 7 bases left between them. CDR3 length: 12 amino acids. The CDR3 reads CASSGADYEQYF. The DNA of the CDR3 is TGTGCCAGCAGTGGGGCGGACTACGAGCAGTACTTC.

This clonotype was found many times. The chain uses TRBV20-1 and TRBJ2-7; 11 bases map to TRBD2. The CDR3 runs 16 residues. The germline gives CDR1 DFQATT, CDR2 SNEGSKA (reference sequence). Trimming at V came to 4 bases and at J to 4 bases, leaving 12 bases not matched to a gene. The CDR3 sequence is CSATASGRTKAYEQYF. The CDR3 coding sequence is TGCAGTGCTACCGCTAGCGGGAGGACGAAAGCGTACGAGCAGTACTTC.

The gene calls are TRBV6-5 and TRBJ2-4, with 7 bases matching TRBD1. The CDR3 spans 13 residues. In germline, CDR1 is MNHEY, CDR2 SVGAGI. V dropped 7 bases and J dropped 6; count of bases not matched to a gene: 6. In DNA form, the CDR3 reads TGTGCCAGCACTACGACAGGGACAAACATTCAGTACTTC. This translates into CASTTTGTNIQYF.

The sample holds a few counts of this clonotype. The V call is TRBV3-1, the J call TRBJ1-3; unclear D gene. V was pared by 1 base and J by 4 bases, with 8 bases between. The CDR3 loop spans 14 amino acids. CDR1 is LGHDT, CDR2 YNNKEL, per germline (reference sequence). CDR3 loop: CASSQGTEGNTIYF. CDR3 DNA sequence: TGTGCCAGCAGCCAAGGTACAGAAGGAAACACCATATATTTT.

The V and J genes are TRBV28 and TRBJ1-6, with D possibly matching TRBD1 (5 bases). From germline, CDR1 is MDHEN and CDR2 SYDVKM. The CDR3 is made up of 13 amino acids. V was cut by 5 bases and J by 10 bases, with 12 bases left in between. The CDR3: CASSQGLRSPLHF. CDR3 nucleotides: TGTGCCAGCAGTCAGGGTTTACGGTCACCCCTCCACTTT.

This clonotype appeared many times. The rearrangement links TRBV5-1 to TRBJ2-7, with 10 bases fitting TRBD2. Per the germline V gene, CDR1 is SGHRS and CDR2 is YFSETQ. This CDR3 region has 16 residues. Trimming removed 5 bases from V and 0 bases from J; junction bases left unmatched: 8. CDR3 DNA sequence: TGCGCCAGCAGACGACGGACTAGCGGAAGCTCCTACGAGCAGTACTTC. Residues: CASRRRTSGSSYEQYF.

There are many counts of this clonotype. This sequence joins TRBV2 and TRBJ2-3; 8 bases are shared with TRBD2. The CDR3 runs to 14 residues. CDR1 is SNHLY, CDR2 FYNNEI, per germline. The ends lost 4 bases at V and 6 bases at J; junction bases unmatched: 6. The DNA of the CDR3 is TGTGCCAGCAGTGCGGGAGGGCCCACGGATACGCAGTATTTT. Protein product: CASSAGGPTDTQYF.

This clonotype was counted many times. CDR3 amino acids: CASSQGENTEAFF. CDR3 in DNA: TGTGCCAGCAGTCAGGGGGAGAACACTGAAGCTTTCTTT. The J gene is TRBJ1-1, the V gene TRBV2; 7 nucleotides match TRBD1. The junction had 1 base not matched to a gene; V was cut back by 5 bases and J by 1 base. The CDR3 length is 13 residues. In germline, CDR1 is SNHLY, CDR2 FYNNEI.

This clonotype has a handful of counts. The CDR3 reads CASSPLGQRLVDEQYF. The CDR3 DNA follows: TGTGCCAGCAGCCCACTAGGACAGCGGCTGGTCGACGAGCAGTACTTC. The chain is built from TRBV7-6 and TRBJ2-7; weak D call: TRBD1 (6 bases). Germline CDR1 and CDR2: SGHVS and FNYEAQ. The CDR3 has 16 residues. Trimming left V 5 bases short and J 5 bases short, with 22 bases between.

This clonotype was found many times. This chain joins TRBV20-1 and TRBJ1-2, with D possibly TRBD1 on 5 matching bases. The length of the CDR3 is 14 residues. The V gene lost 5 bases and the J gene lost 0 bases, with 13 bases spanning the gap. Germline CDR1 and CDR2: DFQATT and SNEGSKA (reference sequence). CDR3 protein: CSAYDSTANYGYTF. The CDR3 region has the DNA TGCAGTGCTTATGACAGTACGGCTAACTATGGCTACACCTTC.

This clonotype was observed at least ten times. CDR3 nucleotide sequence: TGCAGTGCTAGTTTCAGGGCCAAGGGGCAACTGTTTTTT. It specifies CSASFRAKGQLFF. The chain carries TRBV20-1 and TRBJ1-4, with D perhaps TRBD1 (5 bases). The CDR3 totals 13 residues. Trimming left V 3 bases short and J 12 bases short, with 17 bases between. Germline values: CDR1 DFQATT, CDR2 SNEGSKA (reference sequence).

This clonotype showed up many times. CDR3: CASSNHGQGTFF. In DNA form, the CDR3 reads TGTGCCAGCAGCAATCATGGACAGGGGACGTTCTTC. The chain joins TRBV11-3 to TRBJ2-1, with 9 bases identical to TRBD1. Germline assignment: CDR1 SGHNT and CDR2 YENEEA. V lost 5 bases to trimming and J lost 15 bases; unmatched junction nucleotides: 8. CDR3 length: 12 residues.

This clonotype has at least ten counts. V usage is TRBV5-1 and J usage is TRBJ1-1; TRBD1 agrees at 7 bases. Trimming at V came to 4 bases and at J to 0 bases, leaving 3 bases not matched to a gene. Germline CDR1 and CDR2: SGHRS and YFSETQ. The CDR3 totals 14 residues. The CDR3 sequence: CASSTTGMNTEAFF. DNA for the CDR3: TGCGCCAGCAGCACGACAGGGATGAACACTGAAGCTTTCTTT.